This T cell receptor (beta chain) emerged from a study of human thymus T cells (dated by TCRdb to about 2020). As for the study more broadly: The study used roughly 8 infant thymus samples plus four related peripheral blood samples to characterize TCR alpha and beta repertoires. Donor ages ranging from roughly 6 to 250 days were recorded, and 5 to 7 male and two female infants were included in the cohort.

Study-wide conclusions, independent of this receptor: On average, thymus samples gave 800,000 or so unique TCRB clonotypes, whereas blood samples gave about 84,000. V and J gene segment usage appeared biased in both thymic and peripheral blood repertoires.

Using the immunoSEQ multiplex PCR assay, the TCRB and TCRAD loci were amplified from a standardized quantity of quality-controlled genomic DNA. Amplicons spanned the V(D)J region at a length sufficient to cover the CDR3 and identify V and J genes. The commercial immunoSEQ service was used to sequence amplicons on an Illumina platform. The study's processing was this. Primer bias and sequencing errors were corrected as previously described, and TCRAD and TCRB were defined on the basis of the IMGT database. The repertoires were analysed using immunoSEQ Analyzer 3.0 and VDJTools for basic statistics, V/J segment usage, diversity estimates, rarefaction and pairwise overlap. Chao1, ChaoE, Efron-Thisted, Shannon and inverse Simpson indices were used to estimate diversity, which was also estimated on datasets down-sampled to the smallest sample. Repertoire overlap was assessed by strict matching of CDR3 nucleotide sequence, V gene and J gene, and clustering was done by Jaccard-based multidimensional scaling. TCRdb obtained this table from immuneACCESS and retained in-frame rearrangements with V and J assigned. These tables miss some clones; where compared with another copy, unresolved V genes account for less than half of the shortfall, and the remainder is unexplained. V and J calls plus clone size are reproduced from that table; the DNA served to infer D and trimming. For this sample the table gives 55,000 to 70,000 clones, of which 90% to 95% were detected only once. The top ten clonotypes cover around 6% of the sample.

The CDR3 sequence holds 19 residues, the cysteine and phenylalanine included. Left in the record is the CDR3 DNA by itself, 57 bases read in frame from the first base. CDR1 and CDR2 were assigned from the germline V gene (reference sequence) as SEHNR and FQNEAQ. From V the trimming removes 5 bases and from J it removes 3 bases, while the gene matches leave 16 bases of the junction unaccounted for. Donors were immunologically healthy infants undergoing open corrective cardiac surgery for congenital heart defects in Finland. During surgery, a small roughly 0.5-1 mL aliquot of peripheral blood was collected from four of the eight donors. Instead of starting from a fixed cell number, genomic DNA extraction from blood samples used all available leukocytes. Erythrocytes were removed from blood with ACK lysis buffer, and the leukocytes were stored as pellets at -70 °C. A QIAsymphony instrument was used to extract genomic DNA from the frozen cell pellets.

As concerns this clone: This receptor's antigen is unknown. No much larger clonotype is one base removed from it; base qualities were not supplied.

The origin of this receptor is a boy under three years old with a congenital heart defect but otherwise immunologically healthy. The sample was blood. The V and J genes are TRBV7-9 and TRBJ2-5; 12 bases in the middle match TRBD2. The DNA sequence follows: TGTGCCAGCAGCCCAGGGAGGCTAGCGGGAGGGCCGGGAAAAGAGACCCAGTACTTC. Its translation is CASSPGRLAGGPGKETQYF.